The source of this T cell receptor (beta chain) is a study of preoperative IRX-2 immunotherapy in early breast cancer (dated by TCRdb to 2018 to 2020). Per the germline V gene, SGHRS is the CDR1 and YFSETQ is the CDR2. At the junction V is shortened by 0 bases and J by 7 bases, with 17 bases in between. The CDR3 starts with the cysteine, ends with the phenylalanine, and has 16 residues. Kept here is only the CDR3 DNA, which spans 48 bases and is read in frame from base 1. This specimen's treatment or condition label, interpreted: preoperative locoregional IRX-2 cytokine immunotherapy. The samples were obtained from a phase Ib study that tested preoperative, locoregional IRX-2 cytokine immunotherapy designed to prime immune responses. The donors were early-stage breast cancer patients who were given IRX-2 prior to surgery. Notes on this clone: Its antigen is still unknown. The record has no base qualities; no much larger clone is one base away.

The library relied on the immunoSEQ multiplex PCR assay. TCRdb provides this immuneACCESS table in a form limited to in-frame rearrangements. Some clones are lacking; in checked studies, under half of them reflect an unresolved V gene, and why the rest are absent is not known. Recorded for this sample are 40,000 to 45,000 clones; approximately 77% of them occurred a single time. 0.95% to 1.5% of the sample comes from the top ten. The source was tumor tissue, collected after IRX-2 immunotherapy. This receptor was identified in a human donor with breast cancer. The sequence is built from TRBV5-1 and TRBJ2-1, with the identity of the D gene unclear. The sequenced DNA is TGCGCCAGCAGCTTGGGGGCTTCGCTCGTGCTGAATGAGCAGTTCTTC. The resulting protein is CASSLGASLVLNEQFF. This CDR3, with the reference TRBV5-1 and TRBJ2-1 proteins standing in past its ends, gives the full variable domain KAGVTQTPRYLIKTRGQQVTLSCSPISGHRSVSWYQQTPGQGLQFLFEYFSETQRNKGNFPGRFSGRQFSNSRSEMNVSTLELGDSALYLCASSLGASLVLNEQFFGPGTRLTVL.